These 26 T cell receptor beta chains came from one sample sequenced in a study of blood T cell repertoires in COVID-19. Produced via immunoSEQ multiplex PCR; TCRdb's table is partial and in-frame only. Of about 60,000 clones listed, around 87% are singletons. Source material: peripheral blood. Source of these receptors: a man in his fifties or sixties with active COVID-19.

The count of this clone is one. The chain carries TRBV9 and TRBJ2-7, with 8 bases that match TRBD2. Germline V gene lookup returns CDR1 SGDLS and CDR2 YYNGEE. The J segment lost 6 bases and the V segment lost 0 bases, leaving 11 bases of the junction unmatched. The CDR3 totals 16 residues. The CDR3 bases are TGTGCCAGCAGCGTAGACCCGGGAGGGCCTGCGGGCGAGCAGTACTTC. Translated: CASSVDPGGPAGEQYF.

Worth noting for this clone: This specimen includes other DNA sequences encoding the same CDR3. This chain uses TRBV27 with TRBJ2-7, with D unresolved. CDR1 and CDR2 (germline): MNHEY, SMNVEV (reference sequence). V lost 3 bases to trimming and J lost 0 bases, with 12 bases between them. The length of the CDR3 is 15 residues. The CDR3 reads CASSLSVGRSYEQYF. As DNA, the CDR3 is TGTGCCAGCAGTTTGTCGGTCGGTCGCTCCTACGAGCAGTACTTC.

The chain is built from TRBV5-1 and TRBJ2-2; D unresolved. This CDR3 has 14 amino acids. V was trimmed by 1 base and J by 5 bases, leaving 9 bases between them. Germline assignment: CDR1 SGHRS and CDR2 YFSETQ. CDR3 nucleotide sequence: TGCGCCAGCAGCTTGAGCGAACTTACCGGGGAGCTGTTTTTT. Protein sequence: CASSLSELTGELFF.

The chain couples TRBV18 to TRBJ2-5, with a tentative D call TRBD2 (5 bases). Per germline, CDR1 KGHSH and CDR2 LQKENI. The CDR3 has 12 amino acids. V was clipped by 6 bases and J by 4 bases, with 9 bases between them. The CDR3 DNA sequence: TGTGCCAGCTCGACTACCCCAGAGACCCAGTACTTC. Protein: CASSTTPETQYF.

The chain combines TRBV24-1 with TRBJ2-7; tentative D call: TRBD1 (6 bases). CDR3 size: 14 residues. Germline V CDR1 and CDR2: KGHDR, SFDVKD. With 2 bases removed from V and 5 bases from J, the gap between germline ends came to 12 bases. The chain's CDR3 is CATSDWSAGDEQYF. The CDR3 DNA reads as TGTGCCACCAGTGATTGGTCGGCAGGGGACGAGCAGTACTTC.

CDR3 in amino acids: CASGPSGGSYNEQFF. CDR3 bases: TGCGCCAGCGGCCCTAGCGGGGGGTCTTACAATGAGCAGTTCTTC. J is TRBJ2-1 and V is TRBV5-1, with 11 bases aligning to TRBD2. The germline V gene encodes CDR1 SGHRS and CDR2 YFSETQ. The CDR3 is made up of 15 amino acids. Trimming took 7 bases from V and 4 from J; bases not matched to a gene: 7.

Here the CDR3 reads CASTFRGGNEQFF. The CDR3 nucleotides are TGTGCCAGCACCTTCCGGGGGGGCAATGAGCAGTTCTTC. The V and J genes are TRBV6-6 and TRBJ2-1, with 8 positions matching TRBD2. The CDR3 contains 13 residues. Trimming at V came to 7 bases and at J to 6 bases, leaving 5 bases not matched to a gene. Germline V gene data show CDR1 as MNHNY and CDR2 as SVGAGI (reference sequence).

The genes are TRBV5-1 and TRBJ1-2; 9 bases are a match to TRBD1. Germline V gene data show CDR1 as SGHRS and CDR2 as YFSETQ. This CDR3 contains 12 residues. J gave up 8 bases and V 4 bases, and 3 bases lay outside the gene matches. This CDR3 is CASSPDRGGYTF. The CDR3 region has the DNA TGCGCCAGCAGCCCGGACAGGGGCGGCTACACCTTC.

Comment on this clone: At one of its ends the junction is not consistent with the germline gene, which may arise from a read error. The CDR3 loop is CSARDRDRVGF. DNA for the CDR3: TGCAGTGCTAGAGATCGAGACAGGGTAGGCTTC. The V and J genes are TRBV20-1 and TRBJ2-7; 7 bases line up with TRBD1. Germline V gene lookup returns CDR1 DFQATT and CDR2 SNEGSKA (reference sequence). The CDR3 is 11 residues long.

Comments on this clone: The identical CDR3 is also encoded by other nucleotide sequences in the sample. The chain is built from TRBV7-2 and TRBJ1-3, with 7 nucleotides matching TRBD1. CDR1 is SGHTA, CDR2 FQGNSA, per germline. The CDR3 is 15 residues long. J lost 4 bases, V lost 1 base, and 4 bases had no gene match. DNA for the CDR3: TGTGCCAGCAGCTTAGTAGGCAGGGGGGGAAACACCATATATTTT. It translates to CASSLVGRGGNTIYF.

V is TRBV6-6 and J is TRBJ1-4; 10 bases line up with TRBD1. Looked up from germline, CDR1 is MNHNY and CDR2 is SVGAGI (reference sequence). This CDR3 is 12 amino acids long. Trimming cost V 9 bases and J 8 bases; bases outside gene matches: 3. CDR3 amino acids: CASRDRGEKLFF. Here the CDR3 DNA reads TGTGCCAGTCGGGACAGGGGCGAAAAACTGTTTTTT.

The chain links TRBV6-6 to TRBJ1-5, with TRBD1 matching 9 bases. Losses at the gene ends were 4 bases for V and 5 bases for J; bases not matched to a gene: 6. The CDR3 runs 15 residues. Germline values: CDR1 MNHNY, CDR2 SVGAGI (reference sequence). Here the CDR3 reads CASSFGTGNHQPQHF. The CDR3 bases are TGTGCCAGCAGTTTCGGGACAGGGAACCATCAGCCCCAGCATTTT.

This clone was seen a handful of times. V gene TRBV6-6 combines with J gene TRBJ1-2; D gene uncertain. The germline gives CDR1 MNHNY, CDR2 SVGAGI (reference sequence). CDR3 length: 14 residues. Between the trimmed V and J ends, which lost 7 bases and 0 bases, there was a span of 12 bases. For the CDR3, the DNA is TGTGCCAGCACGCCCGGCCAGGCTAACTATGGCTACACCTTC. Its protein is CASTPGQANYGYTF.

This chain connects TRBV6-6 to TRBJ1-1; 7 bases align to TRBD1. V dropped 8 bases and J dropped 5; count of bases not matched to a gene: 11. The V gene's germline CDR1 is MNHNY and CDR2 SVGAGI (reference sequence). The CDR3 has 14 residues. The CDR3 DNA follows: TGTGCCAGCGATTCCGACAGGGAGAGAACTGAAGCTTTCTTT. Its protein product is CASDSDRERTEAFF.

J is TRBJ2-2 and V is TRBV10-3; 7 bases align to TRBD2. There are 17 residues in the CDR3. The V gene's germline CDR1 is ENHRY and CDR2 SYGVKD. V lost 7 bases to trimming and J lost 0 bases; unmatched junction nucleotides: 11. CDR3 nucleotides: TGTGCCATCAACCTATCGCGGGAGACCCCGAACACCGGGGAGCTGTTTTTT. Translating it yields CAINLSRETPNTGELFF.

The gene calls are TRBV5-6 and TRBJ2-3; D is ambiguous. Between the trimmed V and J ends, which lost 6 bases and 8 bases, there was a span of 13 bases. In germline, CDR1 is SGHDT, CDR2 YYEEEE. The length of the CDR3 is 12 residues. CDR3 loop: CASTPGSGTQYF. CDR3 nucleotide sequence: TGTGCCAGCACCCCTGGGTCAGGTACGCAGTATTTT.

The V gene is TRBV5-4, the J gene TRBJ1-2; 10 bases align to TRBD1. Germline V gene sequence: CDR1 SGHNT, CDR2 YYREEE (reference sequence). Germline trimming cut 0 bases from V and 4 bases from J; bases unmatched to any gene: 3. This CDR3 contains 15 residues. CDR3 in DNA: TGTGCCAGCAGCTTGGGACAGGGGGCACCCTATGGCTACACCTTC. Amino acid sequence: CASSLGQGAPYGYTF.

This chain connects TRBV5-1 to TRBJ1-4, with TRBD1 matching 8 bases. Germline CDR1 reads SGHRS; CDR2 reads YFSETQ. The CDR3 contains 14 residues. The J segment lost 5 bases and the V segment lost 4 bases, leaving 4 bases of the junction unmatched. The CDR3 nucleotides are TGCGCCAGCAGCCGGACAGGGATGAATGAAAAACTGTTTTTT. Translating it yields CASSRTGMNEKLFF.

The rearrangement joins TRBV7-2 to TRBJ2-3; 9 positions agree with TRBD2. V shed 2 bases and J 2 bases; nucleotides not matched to a gene: 5. Germline CDR1 reads SGHTA; CDR2 reads FQGNSA. There are 16 residues in the CDR3. This CDR3 reads CASSLLGLAATDTQYF. The CDR3, as DNA: TGTGCCAGCAGCTTATTGGGACTAGCAGCCACAGATACGCAGTATTTT.

This chain connects TRBV28 to TRBJ1-6, with 8 bases fitting TRBD1. The CDR3 has 15 amino acids. The germline V gene encodes CDR1 MDHEN and CDR2 SYDVKM. V gave up 4 bases and J gave up 9 bases; unmatched junction bases: 8. The CDR3 spells CASSSPTGGFSPLHF. CDR3 DNA: TGTGCCAGCAGTTCCCCCACAGGGGGATTTTCACCCCTCCACTTT.

The V and J genes are TRBV5-6 and TRBJ1-4, with 11 bases lining up with TRBD1. V lost 2 bases and J lost 8; bases outside the gene matches: 5. CDR1 and CDR2 (germline): SGHDT, YYEEEE. The CDR3 loop spans 15 amino acids. The CDR3 protein is CASSLGTGGQEKLFF. The CDR3 DNA sequence: TGTGCCAGCAGCTTAGGGACAGGGGGACAAGAAAAACTGTTTTTT. The full variable domain, with the rest looked up from reference TRBV5-6 and TRBJ1-4, is DAGVTQSPTHLIKTRGQQVTLRCSPKSGHDTVSWYQQALGQGPQFIFQYYEEEERQRGNFPDRFSGHQFPNYSSELNVNALLLGDSALYLCASSLGTGGQEKLFFGSGTQLSVL.

The chain combines TRBV9 with TRBJ2-7; D is perhaps TRBD2 (5 bases). This CDR3 is 14 amino acids long. Germline CDR1 is SGDLS and CDR2 is YYNGEE. V gave up 0 bases and J gave up 1 base, with 8 bases separating them. The CDR3 reads CASSVDPGSYEQYF. DNA of the CDR3: TGTGCCAGCAGCGTAGATCCGGGGTCCTACGAGCAGTACTTC.

This clone occurred a few times. J is TRBJ2-5 and V is TRBV24-1; a weak D match, TRBD1 (5 bases). The CDR3 loop spans 12 amino acids. CDR1 and CDR2 (germline): KGHDR, SFDVKD. V was clipped by 9 bases and J by 7 bases, with 14 bases between them. The CDR3 loop reads CATGAGLGTQYF. For the CDR3, the DNA is TGTGCCACCGGGGCAGGCCTGGGGACCCAGTACTTC.

This chain uses TRBV18 with TRBJ2-5, with 9 nucleotides matching TRBD2. Trimming cost V 0 bases and J 4 bases; bases outside gene matches: 15. Germline CDR1 and CDR2: KGHSH and LQKENI. The CDR3 has 19 residues. CDR3 coding DNA: TGTGCCAGCTCACCACCGAGAGGGACTAGCAGAAATAAGGGAGAGACCCAGTACTTC. This sequence encodes CASSPPRGTSRNKGETQYF.

This chain uses TRBV7-9 with TRBJ2-6; unclear D gene. Germline V lookup: CDR1 SEHNR, CDR2 FQNEAQ (reference sequence). This CDR3 spans 15 amino acids. V gave up 2 bases and J gave up 1 base, with 6 bases separating them. The CDR3 DNA sequence: TGTGCCAGCAGCTTAAGACTTTCTGGGGCCAACGTCCTGACTTTC. Translation gives CASSLRLSGANVLTF.

This chain connects TRBV7-8 to TRBJ2-5, with 8 positions matching TRBD1. V shed 2 bases, J shed 3 bases, and the junction held 8 bases outside the gene matches. This CDR3 has 16 amino acids. Germline lookup yields CDR1 SGHVS and CDR2 FQNEAQ. CDR3 nucleotides: TGTGCCAGCAGCTTAAGCGACAGGGGATTAAAAGAGACCCAGTACTTC. As protein: CASSLSDRGLKETQYF. Drawing the rest from reference TRBV7-8 and TRBJ2-5, the complete variable domain is GAGVSQSPRYKVAKRGQDVALRCDPISGHVSLFWYQQALGQGPEFLTYFQNEAQLDKSGLPSDRFFAERPEGSVSTLKIQRTQQEDSAVYLCASSLSDRGLKETQYFGPGTRLLVL.